The 10 T cell receptor beta chains listed next were all sequenced from one sample in a study of neurological immune-mediated disorders. The time point here: longitudinal time-point 3. TCRdb ran MiXCR on the 5' RACE reads and lists one entry per CDR3 protein. The sample lists roughly 57,000 distinct CDR3 sequences, about 8% seen once, with 1.9% in the top ten. The sample was PBMCs. Receptor source: a woman aged 40 to 49 in good health.

The table lists this clonotype with many counts. The J gene is TRBJ1-3, the V gene TRBV5-1; D is ambiguous. The CDR3 has 14 residues. Germline V gene sequence: CDR1 SGHRS, CDR2 YFSETQ. Trimming stripped 1 base from V and 3 bases from J, with 8 bases between. The CDR3 sequence is CASSLSGHGNTIYF. In DNA, the CDR3 is TGCGCCAGCAGCTTGAGTGGGCATGGAAACACCATATATTTT.

The table lists this clonotype with many counts. The rearrangement uses TRBV20-1 and TRBJ1-2; D is uncertain. Trimming cost V 6 bases and J 4 bases, with 9 bases left between them. The germline V gene has CDR1 DFQATT and CDR2 SNEGSKA (reference sequence). This CDR3 region has 11 residues. CDR3: CSAFRSYGYTF. CDR3 nucleotide sequence: TGCAGTGCCTTCAGATCCTATGGCTACACCTTC.

At least ten counts were recorded for this clonotype. This chain links TRBV4-3 with TRBJ2-5; D might be TRBD1 (5 bases). Per germline, CDR1 LGHNA and CDR2 YSLEER. This CDR3 region has 14 residues. Deletions cut 0 bases from V and 6 bases from J, with 11 bases between. The CDR3 DNA reads TGCGCCAGCAGCCAAGACCGCTGGGGCAAGACCCAGTACTTC. This sequence encodes CASSQDRWGKTQYF.

This clonotype was recorded at least ten times. The V gene is TRBV12-3 or TRBV12-4, the J gene TRBJ1-1; no definite D call. With 8 bases removed from V and 0 bases from J, the gap between germline ends came to 10 bases. This CDR3 is built from 13 residues. CDR3 protein: CASRLQMNTEAFF. CDR3 in DNA: TGTGCCAGCCGATTACAGATGAACACTGAAGCTTTCTTT.

This clonotype was seen repeatedly, ten times or more. The V and J genes are TRBV29-1 and TRBJ1-1; D possibly corresponds to TRBD1 (5 bases). Looked up from germline, CDR1 is SQVTM and CDR2 is ANQGSEA. This CDR3 has 12 amino acids. The V end was cut by 3 bases, the J end by 4 bases, with 9 bases between. The CDR3 loop is CSVEGTSTEAFF. CDR3 nucleotides: TGCAGCGTTGAGGGGACCTCCACTGAAGCTTTCTTT.

Details on this clonotype: A much larger clone differs by one base, so this may be a read error. The CDR3 does not close with the conserved phenylalanine or tryptophan, likely indicating a read error. The chain carries TRBV20-1 and TRBJ2-7; D assignment may be TRBD1 or TRBD2 (5 bases each). Germline-derived CDR1 and CDR2 are DFQATT and SNEGSKA (reference sequence). Trimming cost V 1 base and J 7 bases, with 11 bases left between them. This CDR3 region has 12 residues. CDR3 sequence: CSARGLGEEQYI. The CDR3 DNA sequence: TGCAGTGCTAGAGGGTTGGGGGAGGAGCAGTACATC.

A note on this clonotype: This could be a read error, since a much larger clone is one nucleotide away. This chain joins TRBV14 and TRBJ1-2, with 7 bases identical to TRBD1. CDR1 is SGHDN, CDR2 FVKESK, per germline. The CDR3 has 13 residues. This CDR3 reads CASSLRGIYGCTF. The CDR3 nucleotides read TGTGCCAGCAGCCTCAGGGGGATCTATGGCTGCACCTTC.

V usage is TRBV5-4 and J usage is TRBJ2-1, with 14 bases matching TRBD2. Trimming at V came to 4 bases and at J to 9 bases, leaving 9 bases not matched to a gene. The CDR3 loop spans 16 amino acids. Looked up from germline, CDR1 is SGHNT and CDR2 is YYREEE (reference sequence). For the CDR3, the DNA is TGTGCCAGCAGCAAGGGACTAGCGGGAGAAATTAGTGAGCAGTTCTTC. It specifies CASSKGLAGEISEQFF.

The V and J genes are TRBV25-1 and TRBJ1-2; D possibly corresponds to TRBD1 (6 bases). CDR1 and CDR2 from the germline V gene are MGHDK and SYGVNS. This CDR3 contains 16 residues. Trimming shortened V by 6 bases and J by 2 bases, and 19 bases separated the two germline ends. The CDR3 spells CASRGRGGYQNYGYTF. For the CDR3, the DNA is TGTGCCAGCAGAGGTAGAGGGGGATATCAGAACTATGGCTACACCTTC.

At least ten counts were recorded for this clonotype. CDR3 nucleotide sequence: TGTGCCAGCAGCTTAGGCTCTGGACTAGCGGCCTACAATGAGCAGTTCTTC. It translates to CASSLGSGLAAYNEQFF. The chain couples TRBV7-7 to TRBJ2-1, with 10 nucleotides matching TRBD2. V was pared by 1 base and J by 2 bases, with 5 bases of the junction left unmatched. The germline gives CDR1 SSHAT, CDR2 FNYEAQ (reference sequence). The CDR3 covers 17 residues.